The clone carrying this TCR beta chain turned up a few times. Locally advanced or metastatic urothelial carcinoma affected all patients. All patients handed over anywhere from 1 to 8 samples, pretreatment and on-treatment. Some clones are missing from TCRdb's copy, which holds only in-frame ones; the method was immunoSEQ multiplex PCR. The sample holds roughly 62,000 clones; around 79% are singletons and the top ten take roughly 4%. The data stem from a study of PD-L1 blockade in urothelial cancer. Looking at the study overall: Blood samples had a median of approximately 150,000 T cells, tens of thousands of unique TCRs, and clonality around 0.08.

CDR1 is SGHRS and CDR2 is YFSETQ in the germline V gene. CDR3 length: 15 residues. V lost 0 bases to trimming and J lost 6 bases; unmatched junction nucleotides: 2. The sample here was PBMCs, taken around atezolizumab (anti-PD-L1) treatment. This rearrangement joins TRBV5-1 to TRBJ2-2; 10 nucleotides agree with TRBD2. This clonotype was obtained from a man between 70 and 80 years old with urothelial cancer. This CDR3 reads CASSLELAGAGELFF. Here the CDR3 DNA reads TGCGCCAGCAGCTTGGAGCTAGCGGGAGCCGGGGAGCTGTTTTTT. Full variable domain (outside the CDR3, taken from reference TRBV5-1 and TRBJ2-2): KAGVTQTPRYLIKTRGQQVTLSCSPISGHRSVSWYQQTPGQGLQFLFEYFSETQRNKGNFPGRFSGRQFSNSRSEMNVSTLELGDSALYLCASSLELAGAGELFFGEGSRLTVL.